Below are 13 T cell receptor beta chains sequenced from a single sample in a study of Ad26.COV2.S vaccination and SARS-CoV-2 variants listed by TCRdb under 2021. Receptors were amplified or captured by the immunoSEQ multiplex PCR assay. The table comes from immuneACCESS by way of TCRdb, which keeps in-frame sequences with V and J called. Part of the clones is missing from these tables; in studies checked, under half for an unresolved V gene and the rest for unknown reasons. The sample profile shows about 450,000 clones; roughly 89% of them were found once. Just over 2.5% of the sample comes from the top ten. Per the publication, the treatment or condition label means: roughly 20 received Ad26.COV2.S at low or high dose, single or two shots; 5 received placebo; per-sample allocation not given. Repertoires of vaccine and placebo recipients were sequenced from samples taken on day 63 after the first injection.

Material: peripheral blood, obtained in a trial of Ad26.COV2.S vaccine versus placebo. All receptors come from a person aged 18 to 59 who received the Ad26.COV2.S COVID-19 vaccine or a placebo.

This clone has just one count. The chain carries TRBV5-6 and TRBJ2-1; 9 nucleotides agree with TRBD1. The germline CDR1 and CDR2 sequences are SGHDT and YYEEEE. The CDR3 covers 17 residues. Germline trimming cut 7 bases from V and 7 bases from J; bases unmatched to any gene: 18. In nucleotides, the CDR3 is TGTGCCAGCGGACCAGGGGGGGACAGGGAGTTATTGAATGAGCAGTTCTTC. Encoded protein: CASGPGGDRELLNEQFF.

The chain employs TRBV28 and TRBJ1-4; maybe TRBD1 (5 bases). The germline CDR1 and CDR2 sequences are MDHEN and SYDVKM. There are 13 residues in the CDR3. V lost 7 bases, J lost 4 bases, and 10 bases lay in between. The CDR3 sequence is CASIRDGNEKLFF. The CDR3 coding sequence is TGTGCCAGCATCCGGGACGGTAATGAAAAACTGTTTTTT.

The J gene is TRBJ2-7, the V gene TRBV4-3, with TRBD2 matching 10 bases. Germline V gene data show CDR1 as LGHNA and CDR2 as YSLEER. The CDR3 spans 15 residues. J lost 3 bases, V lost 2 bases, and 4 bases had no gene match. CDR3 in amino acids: CASSQQLAGNYEQYF. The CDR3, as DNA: TGCGCCAGCAGCCAACAACTAGCGGGGAACTACGAGCAGTACTTC.

Here the CDR3 DNA reads TGTGCCAGCAGTTTATTAGGGGGCCTGGTTGGCAATGAGCAGTTCTTC. It encodes CASSLLGGLVGNEQFF. The gene calls are TRBV27 and TRBJ2-1, with 7 bases matching TRBD1. This CDR3 contains 16 residues. CDR1 is MNHEY, CDR2 SMNVEV, per germline (reference sequence). V shed 1 base, J shed 6 bases, and the junction held 9 bases outside the gene matches.

CDR3 region: CASSLVAGERYNEQFF. In nucleotides, the CDR3 is TGTGCCAGCAGCTTAGTAGCGGGAGAGAGATACAATGAGCAGTTCTTC. V usage is TRBV7-9 and J usage is TRBJ2-1; 9 bases are shared with TRBD2. The V gene end was trimmed by 1 base and the J gene end by 4 bases; junction bases not matched to a gene: 5. The CDR3 has 16 amino acids. Germline CDR1 and CDR2: SEHNR and FQNEAQ (reference sequence).

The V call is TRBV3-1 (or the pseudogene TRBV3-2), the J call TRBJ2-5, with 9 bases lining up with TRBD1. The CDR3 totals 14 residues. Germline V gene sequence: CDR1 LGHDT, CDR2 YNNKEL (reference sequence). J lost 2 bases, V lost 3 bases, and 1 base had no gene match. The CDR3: CASSQGQGQETQYF. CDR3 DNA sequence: TGTGCCAGCAGCCAGGGACAGGGACAAGAGACCCAGTACTTC.

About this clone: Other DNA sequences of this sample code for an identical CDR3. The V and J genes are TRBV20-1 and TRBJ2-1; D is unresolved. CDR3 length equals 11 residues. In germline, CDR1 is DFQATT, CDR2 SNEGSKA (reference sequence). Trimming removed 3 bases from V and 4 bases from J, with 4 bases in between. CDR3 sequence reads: CSARSYNEQFF. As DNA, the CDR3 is TGCAGTGCTAGGTCGTACAATGAGCAGTTCTTC.

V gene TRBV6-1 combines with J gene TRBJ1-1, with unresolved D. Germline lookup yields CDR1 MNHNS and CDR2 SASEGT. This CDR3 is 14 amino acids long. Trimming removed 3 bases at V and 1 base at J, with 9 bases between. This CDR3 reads CASSDERRNTEAFF. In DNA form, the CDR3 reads TGTGCCAGCAGTGATGAGAGACGGAACACTGAAGCTTTCTTT.

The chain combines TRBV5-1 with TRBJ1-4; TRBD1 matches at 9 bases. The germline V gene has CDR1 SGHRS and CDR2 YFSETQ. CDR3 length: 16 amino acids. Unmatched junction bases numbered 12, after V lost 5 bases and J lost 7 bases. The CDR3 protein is CASSGTGRLEGEKLFF. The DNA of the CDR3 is TGCGCCAGCAGTGGGACAGGGCGGCTTGAGGGTGAAAAACTGTTTTTT.

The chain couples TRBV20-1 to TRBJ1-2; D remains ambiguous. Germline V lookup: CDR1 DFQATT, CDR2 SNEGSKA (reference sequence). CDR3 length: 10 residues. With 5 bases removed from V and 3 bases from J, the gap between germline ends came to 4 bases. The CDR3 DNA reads TGCAGTGCTCGGGACTATGGCTACACCTTC. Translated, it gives CSARDYGYTF.

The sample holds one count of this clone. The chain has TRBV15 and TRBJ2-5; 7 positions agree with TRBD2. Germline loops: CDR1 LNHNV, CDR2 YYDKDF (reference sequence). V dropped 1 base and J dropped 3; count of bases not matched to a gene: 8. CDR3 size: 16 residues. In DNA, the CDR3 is TGTGCCACCAGCAGAGGGGGAGCGGGGCGTAAAGAGACCCAGTACTTC. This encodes CATSRGGAGRKETQYF.

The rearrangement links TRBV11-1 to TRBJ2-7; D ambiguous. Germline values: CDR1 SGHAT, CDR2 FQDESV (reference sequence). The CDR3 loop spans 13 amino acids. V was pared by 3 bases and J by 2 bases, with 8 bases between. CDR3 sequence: CASSLVGPYEQYF. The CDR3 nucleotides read TGTGCCAGCAGCTTGGTCGGACCCTACGAGCAGTACTTC.

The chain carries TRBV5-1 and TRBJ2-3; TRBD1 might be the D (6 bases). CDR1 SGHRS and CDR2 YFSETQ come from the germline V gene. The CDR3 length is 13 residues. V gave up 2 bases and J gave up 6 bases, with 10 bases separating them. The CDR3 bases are TGCGCCAGCAGCTTTACAGGGTGGGATACGCAGTATTTT. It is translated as CASSFTGWDTQYF.